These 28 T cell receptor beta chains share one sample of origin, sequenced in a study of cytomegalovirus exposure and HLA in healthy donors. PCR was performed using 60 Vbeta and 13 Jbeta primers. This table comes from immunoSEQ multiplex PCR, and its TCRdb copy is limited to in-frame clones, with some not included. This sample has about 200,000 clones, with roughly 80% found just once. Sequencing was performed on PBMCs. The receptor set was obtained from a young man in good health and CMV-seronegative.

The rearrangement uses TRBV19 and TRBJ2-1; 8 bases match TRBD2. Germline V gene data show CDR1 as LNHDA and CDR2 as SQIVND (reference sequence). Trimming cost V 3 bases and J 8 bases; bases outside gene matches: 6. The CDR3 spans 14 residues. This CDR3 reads CASSIPSGGYEQFF. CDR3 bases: TGTGCCAGTAGTATCCCGAGCGGGGGCTATGAGCAGTTCTTC.

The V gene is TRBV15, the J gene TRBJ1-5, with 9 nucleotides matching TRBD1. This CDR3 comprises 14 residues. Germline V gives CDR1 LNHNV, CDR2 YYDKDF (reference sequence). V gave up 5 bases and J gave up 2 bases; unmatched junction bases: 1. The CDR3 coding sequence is TGTGCCACCAGCGGGGACAGGGGCAATCAGCCCCAGCATTTT. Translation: CATSGDRGNQPQHF.

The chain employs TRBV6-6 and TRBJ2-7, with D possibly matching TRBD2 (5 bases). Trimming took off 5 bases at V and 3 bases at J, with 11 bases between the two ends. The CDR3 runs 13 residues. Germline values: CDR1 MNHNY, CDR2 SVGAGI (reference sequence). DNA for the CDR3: TGTGCCAGCAGTGCCGCCGGGATCTACGAGCAGTACTTC. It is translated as CASSAAGIYEQYF.

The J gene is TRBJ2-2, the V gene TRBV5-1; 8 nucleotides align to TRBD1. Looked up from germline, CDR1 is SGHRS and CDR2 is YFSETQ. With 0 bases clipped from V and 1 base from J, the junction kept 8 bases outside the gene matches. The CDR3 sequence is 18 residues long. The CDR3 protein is CASSLVPPGGLNTGELFF. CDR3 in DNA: TGCGCCAGCAGCTTGGTCCCACCAGGGGGCTTGAACACCGGGGAGCTGTTTTTT.

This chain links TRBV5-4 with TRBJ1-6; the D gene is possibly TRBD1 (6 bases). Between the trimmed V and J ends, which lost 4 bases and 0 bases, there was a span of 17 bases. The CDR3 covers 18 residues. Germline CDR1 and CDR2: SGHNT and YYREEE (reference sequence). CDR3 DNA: TGTGCCAGCAGCGGCCCCCGGGACACGAGCTCCTATAATTCACCCCTCCACTTT. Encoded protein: CASSGPRDTSSYNSPLHF.

The CDR3 region is CASSQDMASGGAGSETQYF. CDR3 DNA sequence: TGTGCCAGCAGCCAAGATATGGCTAGCGGGGGGGCGGGGAGTGAGACCCAGTACTTC. This chain connects TRBV4-2 to TRBJ2-5, with 12 bases fitting TRBD2. Germline CDR1 reads LGHNA; CDR2 reads YNFKEQ. This CDR3 is built from 19 residues. The ends lost 0 bases at V and 5 bases at J; junction bases unmatched: 13.

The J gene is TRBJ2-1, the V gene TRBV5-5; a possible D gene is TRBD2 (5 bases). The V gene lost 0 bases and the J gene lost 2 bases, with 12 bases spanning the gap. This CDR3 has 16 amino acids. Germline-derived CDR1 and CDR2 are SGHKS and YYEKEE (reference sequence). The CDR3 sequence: CASSLVGRVTYNEQFF. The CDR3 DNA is TGTGCCAGCAGCTTGGTGGGGAGAGTTACCTACAATGAGCAGTTCTTC.

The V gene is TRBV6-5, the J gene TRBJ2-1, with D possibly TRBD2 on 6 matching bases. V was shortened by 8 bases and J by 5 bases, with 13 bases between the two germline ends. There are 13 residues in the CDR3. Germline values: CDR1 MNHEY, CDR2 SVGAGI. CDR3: CASQLAAHNEQFF. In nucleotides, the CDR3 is TGTGCCAGCCAACTAGCTGCGCACAATGAGCAGTTCTTC.

Written as DNA, the CDR3 is TGCGCCAGCAGCCAAGGGAACAGTGCGTCCTACGAGCAGTACTTC. This translates into CASSQGNSASYEQYF. The V and J genes are TRBV4-1 and TRBJ2-5, with D uncertain. Matching the DNA end better, TRBJ2-7 makes the J call doubtful. The CDR3 consists of 15 residues. CDR1 is MGHRA and CDR2 is YSYEKL in the germline V gene.

The CDR3 is CASLGQGSPYGYTF. CDR3 in DNA: TGTGCCAGCCTCGGACAGGGGTCACCCTATGGCTACACCTTC. The chain joins TRBV7-9 to TRBJ1-2; TRBD1 agrees at 9 bases. Germline values: CDR1 SEHNR, CDR2 FQNEAQ (reference sequence). The CDR3 extends over 14 amino acids. The V and J ends lost 8 bases and 4 bases, in that order; junction bases with no gene match: 8.

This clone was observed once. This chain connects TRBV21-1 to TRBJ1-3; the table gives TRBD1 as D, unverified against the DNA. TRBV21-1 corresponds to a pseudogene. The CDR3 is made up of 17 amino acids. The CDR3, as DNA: TGTGCCAGCAGCAAAGTCGGGACAGGGAGAGATAGAAACACCATATATTTT. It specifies CASSKVGTGRDRNTIYF.

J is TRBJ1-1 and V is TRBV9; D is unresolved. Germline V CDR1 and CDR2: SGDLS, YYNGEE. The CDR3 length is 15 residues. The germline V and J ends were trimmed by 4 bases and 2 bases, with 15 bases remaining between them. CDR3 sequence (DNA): TGTGCCAGCAGCCCGGGAAATCTGAGAAACACTGAAGCTTTCTTT. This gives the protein CASSPGNLRNTEAFF.

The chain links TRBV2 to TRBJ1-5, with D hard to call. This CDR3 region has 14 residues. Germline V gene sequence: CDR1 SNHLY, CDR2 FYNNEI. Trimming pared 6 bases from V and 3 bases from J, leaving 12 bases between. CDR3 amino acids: CASSGGRVNQPQHF. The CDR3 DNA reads TGTGCCAGCAGCGGAGGACGGGTCAATCAGCCCCAGCATTTT.

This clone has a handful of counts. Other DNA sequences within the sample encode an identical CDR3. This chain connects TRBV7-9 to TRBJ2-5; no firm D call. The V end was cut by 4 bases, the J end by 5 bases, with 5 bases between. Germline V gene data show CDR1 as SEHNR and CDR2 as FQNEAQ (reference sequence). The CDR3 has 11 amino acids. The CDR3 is CASSSQETQYF. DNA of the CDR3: TGTGCCAGCAGCTCCCAGGAGACCCAGTACTTC.

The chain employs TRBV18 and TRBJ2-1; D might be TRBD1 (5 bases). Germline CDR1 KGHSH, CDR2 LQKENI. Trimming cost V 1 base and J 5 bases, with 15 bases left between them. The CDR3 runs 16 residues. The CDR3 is CASSPQRTIGNNEQFF. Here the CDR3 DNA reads TGTGCCAGCTCACCACAGAGGACAATCGGTAACAATGAGCAGTTCTTC.

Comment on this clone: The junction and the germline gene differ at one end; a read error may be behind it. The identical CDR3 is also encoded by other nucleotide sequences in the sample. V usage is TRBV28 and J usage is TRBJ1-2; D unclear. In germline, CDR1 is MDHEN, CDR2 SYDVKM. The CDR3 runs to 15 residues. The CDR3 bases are TGTGCCAGTAGTTTAGCCAGCCTGACAAACTATGGCTACACCTTC. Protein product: CASSLASLTNYGYTF.

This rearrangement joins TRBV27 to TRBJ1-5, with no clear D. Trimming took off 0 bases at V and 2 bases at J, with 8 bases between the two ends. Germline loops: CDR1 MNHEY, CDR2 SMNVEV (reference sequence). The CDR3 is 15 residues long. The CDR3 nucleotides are TGTGCCAGCAGTTTATCTCCAGGTGGCAATCAGCCCCAGCATTTT. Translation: CASSLSPGGNQPQHF.

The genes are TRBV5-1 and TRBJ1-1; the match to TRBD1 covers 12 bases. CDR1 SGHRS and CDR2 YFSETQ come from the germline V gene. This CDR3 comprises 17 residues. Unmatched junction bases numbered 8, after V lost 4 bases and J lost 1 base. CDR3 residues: CASSHWDRGRANTEAFF. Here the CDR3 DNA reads TGCGCCAGCAGCCATTGGGACAGGGGGCGAGCGAACACTGAAGCTTTCTTT.

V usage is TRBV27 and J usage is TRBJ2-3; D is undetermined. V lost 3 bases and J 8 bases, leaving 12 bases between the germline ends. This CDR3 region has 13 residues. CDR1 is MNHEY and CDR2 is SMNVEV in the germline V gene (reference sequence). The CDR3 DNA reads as TGTGCCAGCAGTTTTGAGCCGAGTGGTACGCAGTATTTT. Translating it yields CASSFEPSGTQYF.

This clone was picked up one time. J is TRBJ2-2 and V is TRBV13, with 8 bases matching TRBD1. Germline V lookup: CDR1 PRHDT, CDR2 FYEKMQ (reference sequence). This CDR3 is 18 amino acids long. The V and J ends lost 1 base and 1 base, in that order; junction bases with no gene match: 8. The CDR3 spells CASSLAGGGHQNTGELFF. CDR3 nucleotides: TGTGCCAGCAGCTTAGCAGGGGGCGGCCATCAGAACACCGGGGAGCTGTTTTTT.

For the CDR3, the DNA is TGTGCCAGCAGCACCGAACTAGCGCTCAAATCAGATACGCAGTATTTT. This sequence encodes CASSTELALKSDTQYF. This chain links TRBV7-2 with TRBJ2-3; 7 bases map to TRBD2. V dropped 5 bases and J dropped 4; count of bases not matched to a gene: 12. The CDR3 sequence is 16 residues long. Per germline, CDR1 SGHTA and CDR2 FQGNSA. Full variable domain (rest looked up from reference TRBV7-2 and TRBJ2-3): GAGVSQSPSNKVTEKGKDVELRCDPISGHTALYWYRQSLGQGLEFLIYFQGNSAPDKSGLPSDRFSAERTGGSVSTLTIQRTQQEDSAVYLCASSTELALKSDTQYFGPGTRLTVL.

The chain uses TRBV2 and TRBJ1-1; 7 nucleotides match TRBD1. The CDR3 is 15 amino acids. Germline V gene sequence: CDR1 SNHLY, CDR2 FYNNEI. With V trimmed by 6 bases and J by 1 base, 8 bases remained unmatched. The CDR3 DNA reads TGTGCCAGCAGGGTGCTTCAGGGGGAGAACACTGAAGCTTTCTTT. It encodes CASRVLQGENTEAFF. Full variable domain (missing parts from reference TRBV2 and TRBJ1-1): EPEVTQTPSHQVTQMGQEVILRCVPISNHLYFYWYRQILGQKVEFLVSFYNNEISEKSEIFDDQFSVERPDGSNFTLKIRSTKLEDSAMYFCASRVLQGENTEAFFGQGTRLTVV.

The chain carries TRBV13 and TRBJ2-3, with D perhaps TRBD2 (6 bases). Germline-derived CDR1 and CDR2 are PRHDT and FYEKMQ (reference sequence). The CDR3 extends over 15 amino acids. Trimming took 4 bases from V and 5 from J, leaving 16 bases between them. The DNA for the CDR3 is TGTGCCAGCAGCTCCGCGGGGAGGAGAATAGATACGCAGTATTTT. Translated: CASSSAGRRIDTQYF. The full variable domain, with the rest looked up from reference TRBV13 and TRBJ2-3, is AAGVIQSPRHLIKEKRETATLKCYPIPRHDTVYWYQQGPGQDPQFLISFYEKMQSDKGSIPDRFSAQQFSDYHSELNMSSLELGDSALYFCASSSAGRRIDTQYFGPGTRLTVL.

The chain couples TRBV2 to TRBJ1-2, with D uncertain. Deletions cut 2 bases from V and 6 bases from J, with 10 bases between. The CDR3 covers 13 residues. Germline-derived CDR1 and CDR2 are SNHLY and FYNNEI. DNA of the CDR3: TGTGCCAGCAGTGAATACCTAATGGATGGCTACACCTTC. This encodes CASSEYLMDGYTF.

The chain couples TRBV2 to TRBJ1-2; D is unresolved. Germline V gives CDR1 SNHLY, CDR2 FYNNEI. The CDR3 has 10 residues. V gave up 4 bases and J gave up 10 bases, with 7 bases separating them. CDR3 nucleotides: TGTGCCAGCAGTGTTTCCTTCTACACCTTC. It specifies CASSVSFYTF.

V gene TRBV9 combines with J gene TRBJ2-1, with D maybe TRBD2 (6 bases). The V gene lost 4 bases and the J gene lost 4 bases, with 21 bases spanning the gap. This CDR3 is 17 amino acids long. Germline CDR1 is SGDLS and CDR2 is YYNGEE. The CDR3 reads CASSSSRRGPRYNEQFF. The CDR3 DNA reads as TGTGCCAGCAGCTCCTCTCGGAGGGGCCCCCGTTACAATGAGCAGTTCTTC.

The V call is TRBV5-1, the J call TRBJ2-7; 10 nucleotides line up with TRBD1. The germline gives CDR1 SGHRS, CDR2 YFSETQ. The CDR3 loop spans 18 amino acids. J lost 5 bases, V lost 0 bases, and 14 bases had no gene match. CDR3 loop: CASSLGDRGPFGNDEQYF. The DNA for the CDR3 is TGCGCCAGCAGCTTGGGAGACAGGGGGCCGTTTGGTAATGACGAGCAGTACTTC.

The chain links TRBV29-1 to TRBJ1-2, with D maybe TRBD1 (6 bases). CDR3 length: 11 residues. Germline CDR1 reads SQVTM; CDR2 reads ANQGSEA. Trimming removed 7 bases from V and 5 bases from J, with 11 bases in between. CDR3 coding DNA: TGCAGCGGTGGGACACAGTATGGCTACACCTTC. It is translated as CSGGTQYGYTF.